This record looks at one TCR beta chain sequence and its context. The entry originates in a study of blood T cell repertoires in COVID-19. The repertoire was sequenced with immunoSEQ multiplex PCR; TCRdb's copy has only in-frame clones and lacks some. The sample yields roughly 150,000 clones, around 89% seen once. CDR3 size: 13 residues. The V gene's germline CDR1 is SGHRS and CDR2 YFSETQ. V was pared by 4 bases and J by 2 bases, with 2 bases of the junction left unmatched. Material for sequencing was peripheral blood. J is TRBJ2-7 and V is TRBV5-1; 8 positions agree with TRBD1. The sequence was collected from a human donor in a cohort sampled during active COVID-19. DNA of the CDR3: TGCGCCAGCAGCAGGGACAGGACCTACGAGCAGTACTTC. Protein sequence: CASSRDRTYEQYF.